The rows below give T cell receptor beta chains drawn from one sample of a study of blood T cell repertoires in COVID-19. Some clones are missing from TCRdb's copy, which holds only in-frame ones; the method was immunoSEQ multiplex PCR. The data show around 100,000 clones, over 70% seen once. The source material was peripheral blood. Every receptor here comes from a man over 45 with acute or convalescent COVID-19. Both conserved end residues are part of each CDR3. Each record gives: CDR3 DNA, CDR3 protein, V gene, clone size, D gene, J gene. The D gene is left open where the match is weak. Expanded clones are given a class, and other clones once, few, many or no size at all.

TGTGCCAGTAGTATAGAGGAGACAGGCACCTATGGCTACACCTTC,CASSIEETGTYGYTF,TRBV19,NA,NA,TRBJ1-2
TGTGCCAGCAGTTTTACCGCGTCGAGCACAGATACGCAGTATTTT,CASSFTASSTDTQYF,TRBV28,NA,NA,TRBJ2-3
TGTGCCAGCAGTTTAGGAGTGGGGGGAAATTCACCCCTCCACTTT,CASSLGVGGNSPLHF,TRBV28,once,NA,TRBJ1-6
TGTGCCAGCAGTCGTAGACAGAGAACCTACGAGCAGTACTTC,CASSRRQRTYEQYF,TRBV28,once,NA,TRBJ2-7
TGTGCCAGCAGCCCGGGGACTAGCGTGAGGGACAATGAGCAGTTCTTC,CASSPGTSVRDNEQFF,TRBV7-8,NA,TRBD2,TRBJ2-1
TGTGCCACCAGTGATTCTACAGACTACGAGCAGTACTTC,CATSDSTDYEQYF,TRBV24-1,once,NA,TRBJ2-7
TGTGCCAGCTCACCATCTAGCGGGCCCTACGAGCAGTACTTC,CASSPSSGPYEQYF,TRBV18,NA,TRBD2,TRBJ2-7
TGCGCCAGCAGCCAAGGAGGGAGCAATGAGCAGTTCTTC,CASSQGGSNEQFF,TRBV4-1,many,NA,TRBJ2-1
TGTGCCAGCGGGGTAAGGGGCTGGCAAGAGACCCAGTACTTC,CASGVRGWQETQYF,TRBV28,NA,NA,TRBJ2-5
TGTGCCAGCAAACACGGGAGGGGGAGCCAGCCCCAGCATTTT,CASKHGRGSQPQHF,TRBV21-1,few,NA,TRBJ1-5
TGTGCCAGCAGTTTAGGGGGGCCTAATGGCTACACCTTC,CASSLGGPNGYTF,TRBV12-3/TRBV12-4,NA,NA,TRBJ1-2
TGTGCCAGCACCGTGGGACTAGCGGGGCTCCAAGAGACCCAGTACTTC,CASTVGLAGLQETQYF,TRBV28,NA,TRBD2,TRBJ2-5
TGTGCCAGCAGCCAGGGAGCAGGTCCTGGAAACACCATATATTTT,CASSQGAGPGNTIYF,TRBV3-1/TRBV3-2,few,NA,TRBJ1-3
TGTGCCAGCAGTCAATATCTGGACGGGGCCTACGAGCAGTACTTC,CASSQYLDGAYEQYF,TRBV27,NA,NA,TRBJ2-7
TGTGCCAGCAGCCGTAGGAGTAGCGGGAGCCAAGAGACCCAGTACTTC,CASSRRSSGSQETQYF,TRBV3-1/TRBV3-2,NA,TRBD2,TRBJ2-5
TGTGCCAGCAGCGTACAGGGTTACACCGGGGAGCTGTTTTTT,CASSVQGYTGELFF,TRBV9,NA,NA,TRBJ2-2
TGCGCCAGCAGTGTGATCCTAGCTCCAGAGGGAACACAAGAAGAGACCCAGTACTTC,CASSVILAPEGTQEETQYF,TRBV10-2,NA,NA,TRBJ2-5
TGTGCCAGAAGCTTGGGCCTCTTAGGAGTTGGTCCTGGAAACACCATATATTTT,CARSLGLLGVGPGNTIYF,TRBV5-3,NA,NA,TRBJ1-3
TGCGCCAGCAGCCGGACCAGGGGAGCCACTGAAGCTTTCTTT,CASSRTRGATEAFF,TRBV5-1,NA,NA,TRBJ1-1
TGTGCCAGTAGTTGGGCGACAGGGTCATCTCTTTATGGCTACACCTTC,CASSWATGSSLYGYTF,TRBV19,NA,TRBD1,TRBJ1-2
TGTGCCAGCAGTTTGAGATATTCGCCGGGACTAGCGCAAGATACGCAGTATTTT,CASSLRYSPGLAQDTQYF,TRBV27,NA,TRBD2,TRBJ2-3
TGCGCCAGCAGCTCCGGGACAGGGAACTACGAGCAGTACTTC,CASSSGTGNYEQYF,TRBV5-1,NA,TRBD1,TRBJ2-7
TGTGCCAGCAGCCCCGGGACAGCGCTCGGCGGGCAGTTCTTC,CASSPGTALGGQFF,TRBV7-2,NA,TRBD1,TRBJ2-1
TGTGCCAGTAGTATAGGCAGGGTTGCTGGAAACACCATATATTTT,CASSIGRVAGNTIYF,TRBV19,once,NA,TRBJ1-3
TGCAGCGTTGAGGACTGGTCCCAGACCCAGTACTTC,CSVEDWSQTQYF,TRBV29-1,NA,NA,TRBJ2-5
TGTGCCAGCAGCTTAGAATCGGGGTGGGAAAAACTGTTTTTT,CASSLESGWEKLFF,TRBV7-8,NA,NA,TRBJ1-4
TGTGCCAGTAGTATGGGGGGGACGAACACTGAAGCTTTCTTT,CASSMGGTNTEAFF,TRBV19,NA,NA,TRBJ1-1
TGTGCCAGCAGTCCCGCCCGAGGGACTAGCGGCCCCTACGAGCAGTACTTC,CASSPARGTSGPYEQYF,TRBV28,NA,TRBD2,TRBJ2-7
TGTGCCAGCAGCCCGGGGACAGGGAACCCTAACTATGGCTACACCTTC,CASSPGTGNPNYGYTF,TRBV7-8,NA,TRBD1,TRBJ1-2
TGTGCCACCAGTGCCCCGAGGAGGGGACGCAACAATGAGCAGTTCTTC,CATSAPRRGRNNEQFF,TRBV24-1,few,NA,TRBJ2-1
TGTGCCAGCAGTGGCAAGAACAGGGATGCTAATGAAAAACTGTTTTTT,CASSGKNRDANEKLFF,TRBV6-1,NA,NA,TRBJ1-4
TGTGCCAGCAGTAGAAGGGGGAGCACAGATACGCAGTATTTT,CASSRRGSTDTQYF,TRBV6-5,NA,NA,TRBJ2-3
TGTGCCAGCACATTGGGGCAGGTACCTTACAATGAGCAGTTCTTC,CASTLGQVPYNEQFF,TRBV28,few,NA,TRBJ2-1
TGCGCCAGCAGTGAGTCGGAGACGGGCTACGAGCAGTACTTC,CASSESETGYEQYF,TRBV10-2,NA,NA,TRBJ2-7
TGCGCCAGCAGCCCGACAGGGAGCTCCTACGAGCAGTACTTC,CASSPTGSSYEQYF,TRBV10-2,NA,TRBD1,TRBJ2-7
TGCGCCAGCAGCTTGGCCGGGACTAGCGGCACAGATACGCAGTATTTT,CASSLAGTSGTDTQYF,TRBV5-1,many,TRBD2,TRBJ2-3
TGTGCCACCAGTGATTTGCGGGGGAAGGACACCGGGGAGCTGTTTTTT,CATSDLRGKDTGELFF,TRBV24-1,NA,NA,TRBJ2-2
TGTGCCAGCAGGGACAGGGGTAACACTGAAGCTTTCTTT,CASRDRGNTEAFF,TRBV7-8,NA,TRBD1,TRBJ1-1
TGTGCCAGTAGCACCCTAGCGGGAGGAAGAAACGAGCAGTACTTC,CASSTLAGGRNEQYF,TRBV19,NA,TRBD2,TRBJ2-7
TGTGCCAGCAGCGGTGGACTAGCGGGAAACTACGAGCAGTACTTC,CASSGGLAGNYEQYF,TRBV28,NA,TRBD2,TRBJ2-7
TGTGCCAGCAGCTCTAGACTAGCGGCTAGCACAGATACGCAGTATTTT,CASSSRLAASTDTQYF,TRBV7-2,NA,TRBD2,TRBJ2-3
TGCGCCAGCAGCAATGACAGGAGCTCCTACGAGCAGTACTTC,CASSNDRSSYEQYF,TRBV5-1,NA,NA,TRBJ2-7
TGCGCCAGCAGTCTAGCGGGAGCCGGGGAGCTGTTTTTT,CASSLAGAGELFF,TRBV10-1,NA,TRBD2,TRBJ2-2
TGTGCCAGCGGCCGGGACAACTCTGGAAACACCATATATTTT,CASGRDNSGNTIYF,TRBV7-8,NA,NA,TRBJ1-3
TGTGCCAGCAGCTTCGGGCCTACAGGACGGGAGACCCAGTACTTC,CASSFGPTGRETQYF,TRBV11-2,NA,NA,TRBJ2-5
TGTGCCAGCCGGGGGACCGGGGAGCTGTTTTTT,CASRGTGELFF,TRBV2,few,NA,TRBJ2-2
TGTGCCACCAGCTACCTTATGCGGACTGAAGCTTTCTTT,CATSYLMRTEAFF,TRBV15,NA,NA,TRBJ1-1